This T cell receptor beta chain was obtained from a study of technical replicates of blood from a few donors. Produced via immunoSEQ multiplex PCR; TCRdb's table is partial and in-frame only. The sample holds about 97,000 clones; less than 95% are singletons and the top ten take 0.3% to 0.35%. Trimming shortened V by 3 bases and J by 0 bases, and 11 bases separated the two germline ends. The CDR3 totals 16 residues. The germline V gene has CDR1 ENHRY and CDR2 SYGVKD. Sequenced sample: T cells isolated from PBMCs. The sequence was obtained from a human donor in good health. The chain carries TRBV10-3 and TRBJ1-4; perhaps TRBD1 as D (6 bases). Written as DNA, the CDR3 is TGTGCCATCAGTGATAAGGGGGTCTCAACTAATGAAAAACTGTTTTTT. Translating it yields CAISDKGVSTNEKLFF.